This is a list of T cell receptor beta chains from one sample in a study of T cell repertoires in cytomegalovirus infection. TCRdb reprocessed the reads with MiXCR, giving one entry per CDR3 protein. The data show about 920,000 distinct CDR3 sequences, 31% seen once. Which antigens these TCRs recognize remains unknown. The input for sequencing was cultured CD8+ T cells from PBMCs, taken from culture after CMV antigen stimulation. These receptors all stem from a human donor in good health (CMV status not recorded). Some clones in this sample may be carry-over from other donors' samples. Each CDR3 is given with its conserved first and last residue. The D gene is left open where the match is weak. The size entry is marked missing in some rows and otherwise reads once, few, many or a size class.

D gene	V gene	J gene	clone size	CDR3 protein	CDR3 DNA
TRBD1	TRBV9	TRBJ2-7	.	CASSGDRDEQYF	TGTGCCAGCAGCGGGGACAGAGACGAGCAGTACTTC
.	TRBV6-1	TRBJ1-1	.	CASSEYRSMNTEAFF	TGTGCCAGCAGTGAATATCGGAGCATGAACACTGAAGCTTTCTTT
.	TRBV9	TRBJ2-1	.	CASSVDVSFDEQFF	TGTGCCAGCAGCGTAGATGTCTCGTTCGATGAGCAGTTCTTC
TRBD1	TRBV6-2/TRBV6-3	TRBJ1-1	once	CASSEYNLGGQGLNTEAFF	TGTGCCAGCAGTGAATATAATCTGGGGGGACAGGGGTTGAACACTGAAGCTTTCTTT
.	TRBV20-1	TRBJ1-1	.	CSARDGGAGTEAFF	TGCAGTGCTAGAGACGGGGGGGCTGGCACTGAAGCTTTCTTT
TRBD2	TRBV7-9	TRBJ2-1	.	CASSYTSGGAGNEQFF	TGTGCCAGCAGCTATACTAGCGGGGGGGCCGGGAATGAGCAGTTCTTC
TRBD1	TRBV7-8	TRBJ1-2	many	CASSSPGGEFGYTF	TGTGCCAGCAGCTCGCCAGGGGGCGAGTTTGGCTACACCTTC
.	TRBV7-9	TRBJ1-2	few	CASSLGDGTNYGYTF	TGTGCCAGCAGCTTAGGGGACGGAACTAACTATGGCTACACCTTC
.	TRBV10-2	TRBJ1-5	.	CASSTLGVNQPQHF	TGCGCCAGCAGTACCTTAGGGGTGAATCAGCCCCAGCATTTT
TRBD2	TRBV9	TRBJ2-1	.	CASSVVGRGTYNEQFF	TGTGCCAGCAGCGTAGTAGGGCGGGGGACCTACAATGAGCAGTTCTTC
TRBD1	TRBV7-2	TRBJ2-1	many	CASSLLWPGQGLNEQFF	TGTGCCAGCAGCTTACTTTGGCCGGGACAGGGACTGAATGAGCAGTTCTTC
.	TRBV7-6	TRBJ1-1	many	CASSQRAGFDTEAFF	TGTGCCAGCAGCCAGCGAGCGGGGTTCGACACTGAAGCTTTCTTT
.	TRBV15	TRBJ1-1	few	CATSRVGDTEAFF	TGTGCCACCAGCAGAGTGGGGGACACTGAAGCTTTCTTT
.	TRBV7-8	TRBJ1-5	many	CASSLGAGQPQHF	TGTGCCAGCAGCTTAGGGGCGGGTCAGCCCCAGCATTTT
TRBD1	TRBV2	TRBJ1-5	.	CASSEGDRKNQPQHF	TGTGCCAGCAGTGAGGGGGACAGGAAAAATCAGCCCCAGCATTTT
.	TRBV19	TRBJ1-5	few	CASSMGGVGANQPQHF	TGTGCCAGTAGTATGGGGGGCGTAGGGGCTAATCAGCCCCAGCATTTT
TRBD1	TRBV6-2/TRBV6-3	TRBJ2-3	.	CASRQGAIDTQYF	TGTGCCAGCAGACAGGGGGCAATCGATACGCAGTATTTT
.	TRBV12-3/TRBV12-4	TRBJ1-5	.	CASSLTAGSNQPQHF	TGTGCCAGCAGTTTAACGGCAGGGTCCAATCAGCCCCAGCATTTT
TRBD1	TRBV6-2/TRBV6-3	TRBJ2-3	many	CASSYHRDRDVDTQYF	TGTGCCAGCAGTTACCACCGGGACAGGGATGTGGATACGCAGTATTTT
.	TRBV27	TRBJ1-1	few	CATGVGKNTEAFF	TGTGCCACCGGGGTGGGGAAGAACACTGAAGCTTTCTTT
TRBD1	TRBV10-2	TRBJ2-6	.	CASSAGGPSSGANVLTF	TGCGCCAGCAGTGCAGGGGGCCCATCATCTGGGGCCAACGTCCTGACTTTC
.	TRBV20-1	TRBJ1-2	.	CSAREQGRNYGYTF	TGCAGTGCTAGAGAACAGGGCCGTAACTATGGCTACACCTTC
.	TRBV5-3	TRBJ2-4	.	CASSYLRDDKNIQYF	TGTGCCAGCAGCTACCTCCGGGACGACAAAAACATTCAGTACTTC
TRBD1	TRBV27	TRBJ1-1	few	CASGQGRPEAFF	TGTGCCAGCGGACAGGGTCGGCCTGAAGCTTTCTTT
TRBD1	TRBV6-2/TRBV6-3	TRBJ2-3	.	CASSYWGTGTTDTQYF	TGTGCCAGCAGTTACTGGGGGACAGGAACCACAGATACGCAGTATTTT
TRBD1	TRBV10-3	TRBJ1-1	.	CATLRQGGNTEAFF	TGTGCCACCCTACGACAGGGGGGAAACACTGAAGCTTTCTTT
.	TRBV19	TRBJ2-2	few	CASSMDASRAGELFF	TGTGCCAGTAGTATGGACGCATCCAGGGCCGGGGAGCTGTTTTTT
TRBD1	TRBV27	TRBJ2-4	.	CASRKGQKNIQYF	TGTGCCAGCAGGAAGGGACAGAAAAACATTCAGTACTTC
.	TRBV6-8	TRBJ2-5	.	CASSYSRVGKETQYF	TGTGCCAGCAGTTACTCGAGGGTGGGAAAAGAGACCCAGTACTTC
.	TRBV29-1	TRBJ2-7	.	CSVPGVDEQYF	TGCAGCGTTCCGGGGGTGGACGAGCAGTACTTC
.	TRBV10-3	TRBJ1-6	.	CAMQGFYNSPLHF	TGTGCCATGCAGGGATTCTATAATTCACCCCTCCACTTT
.	TRBV11-1	TRBJ1-1	.	CASSLEFRGRNTEAFF	TGTGCCAGCAGCTTAGAATTTCGGGGGAGAAACACTGAAGCTTTCTTT
.	TRBV7-2	TRBJ1-2	.	CASCETGGYINYGYTF	TGTGCCAGCTGCGAGACGGGTGGCTATATTAACTATGGCTACACCTTC
.	TRBV28	TRBJ1-5	once	CAEQGDFDNQPQHF	TGTGCCGAACAGGGAGATTTTGACAATCAGCCCCAGCATTTT
.	TRBV5-5	TRBJ1-4	.	CASSGGTLATNEKLFF	TGTGCCAGCAGCGGTGGGACACTTGCAACTAATGAAAAACTGTTTTTT
.	TRBV14	TRBJ2-7	.	CASSHQVYEQYF	TGTGCCAGCAGCCATCAGGTCTACGAGCAGTACTTC
.	TRBV25-1	TRBJ1-2	.	CASSEYNTLGGYTF	TGTGCCAGCAGTGAATATAACACACTTGGGGGCTACACCTTC
.	TRBV12-3/TRBV12-4	TRBJ2-2	few	CASSLNWLSTGELFF	TGTGCCAGCAGTTTAAACTGGCTAAGCACCGGGGAGCTGTTTTTT
.	TRBV5-4	TRBJ1-1	few	CASSSLGPEAFF	TGTGCCAGCAGCTCCTTGGGACCCGAAGCTTTCTTT
.	TRBV7-2	TRBJ2-1	many	CASSLATGLSYYNEQFF	TGTGCCAGCAGCTTAGCGACAGGTTTAAGCTACTACAATGAGCAGTTCTTC
TRBD2	TRBV7-6	TRBJ2-1	many	CASSLYGLAGVSYNEQFF	TGTGCCAGCAGCTTATATGGACTAGCGGGGGTCTCCTACAATGAGCAGTTCTTC
.	TRBV9	TRBJ2-5	.	CASSLAPPETQYF	TGTGCCAGCAGCCTCGCCCCGCCGGAGACCCAGTACTTC
.	TRBV6-2/TRBV6-3	TRBJ1-2	many	CASSYSSVARGYTF	TGTGCCAGCAGTTACTCGTCGGTCGCTCGTGGCTACACCTTC
.	TRBV4-1	TRBJ1-5	.	CASSQEGQGLQPQHF	TGCGCCAGCAGCCAAGAGGGGCAGGGACTTCAGCCCCAGCATTTT
.	TRBV27	TRBJ2-7	.	CASSGGKPTYEQYF	TGTGCCAGCAGTGGGGGCAAACCTACCTACGAGCAGTACTTC